This TCR beta chain emerged from a study of liver allograft versus peripheral blood T cells (dated by TCRdb to the early 2020s). Background on the whole study: The study compared T cell receptor repertoires found within transplanted livers against repertoires in the peripheral blood of liver transplant recipients.

Sequenced on an Illumina MiSeq. TCRdb reanalyzed the raw reads on its own, using fastp at Q25 for trimming and MiXCR for clone calling, and kept in-frame beta chains. Each CDR3 protein appears once, grouped with its most common genes and DNA. The sample yields about 8,400 distinct CDR3 sequences; 17% were counted once. The ten largest clones take up approximately 4.2% of the sample. Per the germline V gene (reference sequence), DFQATT is the CDR1 and SNEGSKA is the CDR2. There are 14 amino acids in the CDR3, from cysteine to phenylalanine inclusive. The DNA shown is the 42-base CDR3, in frame from base 1. Cut back by 6 bases and 0 bases, the V and J ends lie 14 bases apart. This clonotype has more than one count but fewer than ten. Its binding antigen is unknown. No base quality information exists; no much larger clone differs at one position. What the study reported, not specific to this receptor: According to the report, the T cell receptor repertoires detected in peripheral blood were different from the repertoires found inside liver allografts.

The sequence derives from a human patient who had a liver transplant. Once a transplant has taken place, some T cells may be donor derived. The chain is assembled from TRBV20-1 and TRBJ1-1; a tentative D match to TRBD1 spans 6 bases. For the CDR3, the sequence is CSALRGRMNTEAFF. The sequenced DNA is TGCAGTGCCCTGCGGGGGCGCATGAACACTGAAGCTTTCTTT.